This T cell receptor beta chain was sequenced during a study of blood T cell repertoires in COVID-19. Sequencing used immunoSEQ multiplex PCR; TCRdb keeps in-frame clones, though not all of them. The table includes over 200,000 clones, roughly nine tenths detected once. The V and J ends lost 2 bases and 3 bases respectively, with 4 bases between them. CDR1 and CDR2 from the germline V gene are SGHTA and FQGNSA. The CDR3 runs 13 residues. This clone was found once. The gene calls are TRBV7-2 and TRBJ2-2; D gene unclear. The origin of this receptor is a man between 40 and 49 years old who had recovered from COVID-19. Sequenced input: peripheral blood. The CDR3 loop is CASSLLDTGELFF. CDR3 DNA sequence: TGTGCCAGCAGCTTACTCGACACCGGGGAGCTGTTTTTT.